This TCR beta chain was recorded in a study of T cell responses to AZD1222 COVID-19 vaccine. For the study at large: Doses given second, at about 4 or about 12 weeks, were pooled.

Sequenced by immunoSEQ multiplex PCR; TCRdb stores in-frame clones only, minus some. The sample contains approximately 150,000 clones, under 95% of which appear only once. Germline assignment: CDR1 SGHRS and CDR2 YFSETQ. The CDR3 consists of 15 residues. Trimming removed 0 bases from V and 5 bases from J, with 11 bases in between. Remarks on this clone: No antigen is known for it.

Study-wide points: The study sampled repertoires only after the peak T cell response.

The sequence was obtained from an adult in good health. V is TRBV5-1 and J is TRBJ2-2; a possible D gene is TRBD2 (5 bases). Sequencing was performed on peripheral blood, taken on day 0 of AZD1222 vaccination. The CDR3 protein is CASSLVAGMTGELFF. The CDR3 DNA reads TGCGCCAGCAGCTTGGTGGCGGGCATGACCGGGGAGCTGTTTTTT.